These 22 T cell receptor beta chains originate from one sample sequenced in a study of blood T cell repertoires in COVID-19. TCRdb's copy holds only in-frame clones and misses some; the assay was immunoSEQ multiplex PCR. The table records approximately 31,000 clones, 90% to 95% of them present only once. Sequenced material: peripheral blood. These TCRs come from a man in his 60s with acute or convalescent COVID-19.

The CDR3 sequence: CASSPGGGILGGKLFF. CDR3 nucleotide sequence: TGTGCCAGCAGTCCGGGGGGCGGCATCCTAGGCGGAAAACTGTTTTTT. The rearrangement joins TRBV27 to TRBJ1-4; D might be TRBD1 (6 bases). This CDR3 spans 16 amino acids. Trimming stripped 5 bases from V and 10 bases from J, with 23 bases between. Germline loops: CDR1 MNHEY, CDR2 SMNVEV (reference sequence). The full variable domain, completed using reference TRBV27 and TRBJ1-4, is EAQVTQNPRYLITVTGKKLTVTCSQNMNHEYMSWYRQDPGLGLRQIYYSMNVEVTDKGDVPEGYKVSRKEKRNFPLILESPSPNQTSLYFCASSPGGGILGGKLFFGSGTQLSVL.

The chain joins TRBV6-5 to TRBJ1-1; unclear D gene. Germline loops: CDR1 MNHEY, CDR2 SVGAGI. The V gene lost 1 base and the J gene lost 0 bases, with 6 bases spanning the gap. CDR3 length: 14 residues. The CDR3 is CASSYYDMNTEAFF. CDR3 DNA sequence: TGTGCCAGCAGTTACTACGACATGAACACTGAAGCTTTCTTT.

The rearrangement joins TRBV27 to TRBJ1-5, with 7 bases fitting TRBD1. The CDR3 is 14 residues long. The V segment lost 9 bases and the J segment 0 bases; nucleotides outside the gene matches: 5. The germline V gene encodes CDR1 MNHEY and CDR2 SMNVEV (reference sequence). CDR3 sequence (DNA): TGTGCCAGTTCAGGGGGTTATAGCAATCAGCCCCAGCATTTT. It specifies CASSGGYSNQPQHF.

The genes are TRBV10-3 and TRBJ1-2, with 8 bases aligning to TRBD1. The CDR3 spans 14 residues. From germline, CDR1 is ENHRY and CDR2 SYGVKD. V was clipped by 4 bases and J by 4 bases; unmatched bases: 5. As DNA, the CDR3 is TGTGCCATCAGTGGGGGGACAGGCCGCTATGGCTACACCTTC. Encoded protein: CAISGGTGRYGYTF.

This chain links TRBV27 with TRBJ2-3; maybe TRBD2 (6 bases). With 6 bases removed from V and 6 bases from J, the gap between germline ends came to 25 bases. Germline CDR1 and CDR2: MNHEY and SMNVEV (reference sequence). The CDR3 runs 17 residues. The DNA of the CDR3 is TGTGCCAGCAGCATGGAGCCTAGCGAGAGGCTGAGGGATACGCAGTATTTT. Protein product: CASSMEPSERLRDTQYF.

The CDR3 loop reads CASSPSTGYSNQPQHF. The CDR3 nucleotides read TGTGCCAGCAGCCCATCAACAGGCTATAGCAATCAGCCCCAGCATTTT. J is TRBJ1-5 and V is TRBV3-1 (or the pseudogene TRBV3-2), with D possibly TRBD1 on 5 matching bases. CDR1 is LGHDT and CDR2 is YNNKEL in the germline V gene (reference sequence). Trimming cost V 4 bases and J 0 bases, with 13 bases left between them. This CDR3 comprises 16 residues.

CDR3 sequence (DNA): TGTGCCACCAGCAGAGATCAGGGGGACTATGGCTACACCTTC. This translates into CATSRDQGDYGYTF. The chain links TRBV15 to TRBJ1-2; 7 positions agree with TRBD1. CDR1 is LNHNV, CDR2 YYDKDF, per germline (reference sequence). After removal of 0 bases from V and 3 bases from J, the junction contained 1 base not matched to a gene. CDR3 length equals 14 residues.

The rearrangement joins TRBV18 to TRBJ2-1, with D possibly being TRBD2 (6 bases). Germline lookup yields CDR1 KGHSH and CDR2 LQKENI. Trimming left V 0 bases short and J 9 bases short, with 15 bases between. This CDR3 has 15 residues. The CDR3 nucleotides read TGTGCCAGCTCACCACCGGGTCCTACTAGCCCTGAGCAGTTCTTC. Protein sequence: CASSPPGPTSPEQFF.

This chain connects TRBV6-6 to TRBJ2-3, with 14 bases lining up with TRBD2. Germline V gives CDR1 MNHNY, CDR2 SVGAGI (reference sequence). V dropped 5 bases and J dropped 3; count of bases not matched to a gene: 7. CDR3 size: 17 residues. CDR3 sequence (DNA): TGTGCCAGCAGTCGCACCGGGACTAGCGGGAGAACAGATACGCAGTATTTT. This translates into CASSRTGTSGRTDTQYF.

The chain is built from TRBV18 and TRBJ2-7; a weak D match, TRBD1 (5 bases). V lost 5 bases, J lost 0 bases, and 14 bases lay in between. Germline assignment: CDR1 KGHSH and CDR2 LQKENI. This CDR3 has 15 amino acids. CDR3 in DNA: TGTGCCAGCTCATTTGGGGCACCAAGCTCCTACGAGCAGTACGTC. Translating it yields CASSFGAPSSYEQYV.

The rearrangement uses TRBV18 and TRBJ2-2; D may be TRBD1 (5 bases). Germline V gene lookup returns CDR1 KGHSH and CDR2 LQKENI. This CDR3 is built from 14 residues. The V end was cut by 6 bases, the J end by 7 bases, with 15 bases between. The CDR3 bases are TGTGCCAGCTCCCCCGGAACAGGCCGCGGGGAGCTGTTTTTT. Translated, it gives CASSPGTGRGELFF.

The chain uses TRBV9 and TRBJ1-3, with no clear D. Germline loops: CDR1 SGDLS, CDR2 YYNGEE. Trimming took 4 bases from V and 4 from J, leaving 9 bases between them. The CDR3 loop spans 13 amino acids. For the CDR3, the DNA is TGTGCCAGCAGCCCCCCTACCGGAAACACCATATATTTT. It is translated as CASSPPTGNTIYF. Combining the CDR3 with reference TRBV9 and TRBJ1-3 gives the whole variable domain DSGVTQTPKHLITATGQRVTLRCSPRSGDLSVYWYQQSLDQGLQFLIQYYNGEERAKGNILERFSAQQFPDLHSELNLSSLELGDSALYFCASSPPTGNTIYFGEGSWLTVV.

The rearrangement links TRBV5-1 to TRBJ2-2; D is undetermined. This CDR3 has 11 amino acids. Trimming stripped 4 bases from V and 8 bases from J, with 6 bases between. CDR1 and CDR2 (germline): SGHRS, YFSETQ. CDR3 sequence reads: CASSRVGELFF. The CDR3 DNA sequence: TGCGCCAGCAGCCGTGTGGGGGAGCTGTTTTTT.

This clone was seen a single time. CDR3 coding DNA: TGTGCCAGCTCCACAGGATATAGCAATCAGCCCCAGCATTTT. This encodes CASSTGYSNQPQHF. This rearrangement joins TRBV18 to TRBJ1-5, with a tentative D call TRBD1 (5 bases). CDR3 length: 14 amino acids. CDR1 is KGHSH, CDR2 LQKENI, per germline. V lost 6 bases and J lost 0, with 9 bases in between.

The CDR3 DNA sequence: TGTGCCAGCAGCTTAGAAGTTCAGATATATGGCTACACCTTC. Protein product: CASSLEVQIYGYTF. The rearrangement joins TRBV11-2 to TRBJ1-2, with no clear D. The V end was cut by 0 bases, the J end by 5 bases, with 10 bases between. This CDR3 spans 14 amino acids. Germline lookup yields CDR1 SGHAT and CDR2 FQNNGV.

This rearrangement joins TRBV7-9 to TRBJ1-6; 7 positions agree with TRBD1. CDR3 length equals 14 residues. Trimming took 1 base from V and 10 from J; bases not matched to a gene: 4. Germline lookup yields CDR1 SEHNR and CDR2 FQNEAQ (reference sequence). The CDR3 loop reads CASSLGQGDSPLHF. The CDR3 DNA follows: TGTGCCAGCAGCTTAGGACAGGGAGACTCACCCCTCCACTTT.

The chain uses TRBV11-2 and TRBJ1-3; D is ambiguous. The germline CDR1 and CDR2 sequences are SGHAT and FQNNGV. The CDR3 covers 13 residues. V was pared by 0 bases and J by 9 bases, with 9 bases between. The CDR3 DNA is TGTGCCAGCAGCTTAGAAGCCCCAAGCACCATATATTTT. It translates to CASSLEAPSTIYF.

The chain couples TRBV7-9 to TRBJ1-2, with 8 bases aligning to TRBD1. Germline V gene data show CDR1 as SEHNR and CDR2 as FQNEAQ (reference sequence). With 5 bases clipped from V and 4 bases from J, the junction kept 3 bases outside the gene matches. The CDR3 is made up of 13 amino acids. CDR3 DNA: TGTGCCAGCAGCATCGGACAGGGCTATGGCTACACCTTC. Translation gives CASSIGQGYGYTF. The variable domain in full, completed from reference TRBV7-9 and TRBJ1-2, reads DTGVSQNPRHKITKRGQNVTFRCDPISEHNRLYWYRQTLGQGPEFLTYFQNEAQLEKSRLLSDRFSAERPKGSFSTLEIQRTEQGDSAMYLCASSIGQGYGYTFGSGTRLTVV.

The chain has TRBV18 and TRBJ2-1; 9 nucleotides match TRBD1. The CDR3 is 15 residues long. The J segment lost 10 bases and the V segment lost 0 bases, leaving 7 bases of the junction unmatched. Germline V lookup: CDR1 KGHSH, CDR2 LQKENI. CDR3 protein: CASSPPSQGAREQFF. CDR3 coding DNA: TGTGCCAGCTCACCACCATCACAGGGGGCCCGGGAGCAGTTCTTC. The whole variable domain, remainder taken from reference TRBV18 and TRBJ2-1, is NAGVMQNPRHLVRRRGQEARLRCSPMKGHSHVYWYRQLPEEGLKFMVYLQKENIIDESGMPKERFSAEFPKEGPSILRIQQVVRGDSAAYFCASSPPSQGAREQFFGPGTRLTVL.

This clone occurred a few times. The CDR3 DNA sequence: TGCGCCAGCAGCTTCAAGCGGGAGGTGGCAGAGACCCAGTACTTC. Translation: CASSFKREVAETQYF. The J gene is TRBJ2-5, the V gene TRBV5-1, with 9 bases that match TRBD2. Germline assignment: CDR1 SGHRS and CDR2 YFSETQ. The CDR3 spans 15 residues. Trimming removed 2 bases from V and 4 bases from J; junction bases left unmatched: 6.

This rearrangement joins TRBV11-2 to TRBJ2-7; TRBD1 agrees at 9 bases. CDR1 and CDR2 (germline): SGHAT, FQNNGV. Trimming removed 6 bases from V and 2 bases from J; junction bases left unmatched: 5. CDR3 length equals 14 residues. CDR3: CASRATGGTYEQYF. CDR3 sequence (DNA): TGTGCCAGCAGGGCGACAGGGGGGACCTACGAGCAGTACTTC.

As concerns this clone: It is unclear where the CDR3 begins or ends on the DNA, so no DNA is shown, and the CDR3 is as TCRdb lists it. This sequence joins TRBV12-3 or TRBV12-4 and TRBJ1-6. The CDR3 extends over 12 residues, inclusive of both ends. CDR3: CASSSSNSPLHF.